The source of this T cell receptor (beta chain) is a study of T cell responses to AZD1222 COVID-19 vaccine. Looking at the study overall: Second-dose timings of about 4 or about 12 weeks were pooled. Points from the study as a whole: Most donors were white British and more were female, and clonal diversity was possibly underestimated.

CDR1 SGHVS and CDR2 FNYEAQ come from the germline V gene. V lost 0 bases and J lost 6, with 9 bases in between. The CDR3 loop spans 14 amino acids. Profiled with immunoSEQ multiplex PCR; TCRdb holds only in-frame clones, not every one. The sample shows roughly 72,000 clones, roughly 85% of them seen only once. In the case of this clone: Its antigen remains unknown.

The chain combines TRBV7-6 with TRBJ2-1; tentatively, D is TRBD1 (6 bases). Sequencing was performed on peripheral blood, taken on day 0 of AZD1222 vaccination. The sequence was obtained from an adult in good health. Here the CDR3 reads CASSLALGGNEQFF. Here the CDR3 DNA reads TGTGCCAGCAGCTTAGCGTTAGGGGGCAATGAGCAGTTCTTC.